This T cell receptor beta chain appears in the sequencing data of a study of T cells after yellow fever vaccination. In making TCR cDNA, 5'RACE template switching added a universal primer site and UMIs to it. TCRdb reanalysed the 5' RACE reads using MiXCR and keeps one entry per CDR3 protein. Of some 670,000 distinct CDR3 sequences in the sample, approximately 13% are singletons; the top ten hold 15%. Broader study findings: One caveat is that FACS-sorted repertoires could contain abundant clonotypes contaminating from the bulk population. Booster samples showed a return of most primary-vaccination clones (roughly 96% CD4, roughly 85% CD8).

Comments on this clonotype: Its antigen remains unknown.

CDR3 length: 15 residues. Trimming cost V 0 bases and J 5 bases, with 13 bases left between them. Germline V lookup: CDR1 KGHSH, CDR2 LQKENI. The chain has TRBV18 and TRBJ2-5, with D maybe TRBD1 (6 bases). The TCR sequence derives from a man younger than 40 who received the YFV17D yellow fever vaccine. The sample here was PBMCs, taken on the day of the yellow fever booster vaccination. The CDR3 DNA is TGTGCCAGCTCACCACCGGCACAGGGTCGGGAGACCCAGTACTTC. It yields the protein CASSPPAQGRETQYF.